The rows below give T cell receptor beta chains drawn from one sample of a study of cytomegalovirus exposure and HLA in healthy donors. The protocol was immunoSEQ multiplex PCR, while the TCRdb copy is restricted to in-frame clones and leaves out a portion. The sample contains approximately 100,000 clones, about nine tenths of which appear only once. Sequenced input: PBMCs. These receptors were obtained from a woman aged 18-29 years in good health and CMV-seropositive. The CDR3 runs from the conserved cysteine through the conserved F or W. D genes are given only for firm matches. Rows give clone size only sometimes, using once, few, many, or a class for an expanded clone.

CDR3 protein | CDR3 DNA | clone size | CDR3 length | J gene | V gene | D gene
CASSIITGELFF | TGTGCCAGCAGCATCATTACCGGGGAGCTGTTTTTT | few | 12 | TRBJ2-2 | TRBV28 | -
CASSSPTAYEQYF | TGTGCCAGCAGCTCCCCAACAGCTTACGAGCAGTACTTC | - | 13 | TRBJ2-7 | TRBV7-8 | -
CASSWGQGNQPQHF | TGTGCCAGCAGCTGGGGACAGGGCAATCAGCCCCAGCATTTT | - | 14 | TRBJ1-5 | TRBV7-9 | TRBD1
CASSPYTRDNEQFF | TGTGCCAGCAGCCCTTATACGAGGGACAATGAGCAGTTCTTC | - | 14 | TRBJ2-1 | TRBV7-8 | -
CASSSTDRDIYNEQFF | TGTGCCAGCAGTTCTACCGACAGGGACATCTACAATGAGCAGTTCTTC | - | 16 | TRBJ2-1 | TRBV6-5 | TRBD1
CASSSGGLGYTF | TGTGCCAGCAGCTCGGGAGGGCTAGGCTACACCTTC | - | 12 | TRBJ1-2 | TRBV13 | -
CASSLDRGAGELFF | TGTGCCAGCAGTCTTGACAGGGGGGCCGGGGAGCTGTTTTTT | - | 14 | TRBJ2-2 | TRBV13 | TRBD1
CASSGGHPGLSEAFF | TGTGCCAGCAGCGGGGGACACCCAGGTTTGTCTGAAGCTTTCTTT | once | 15 | TRBJ1-1 | TRBV9 | -
CASSLATDRATYEQYF | TGTGCCAGCAGCTTAGCCACGGACAGGGCCACCTACGAGCAGTACTTC | - | 16 | TRBJ2-7 | TRBV7-9 | TRBD1
CASSGGYGYTF | TGTGCCAGCAGCGGAGGATATGGCTACACCTTC | few | 11 | TRBJ1-2 | TRBV5-4 | -
CASSERRGYTGELFF | TGCGCCAGCAGTGAACGAAGGGGCTACACCGGGGAGCTGTTTTTT | - | 15 | TRBJ2-2 | TRBV10-1 | -
CASRGPYNEQFF | TGTGCATCTAGGGGGCCCTACAATGAGCAGTTCTTC | - | 12 | TRBJ2-1 | TRBV6-1 | TRBD1
CASSVGENEQFF | TGTGCCAGCAGCGTCGGGGAGAATGAGCAGTTCTTC | few | 12 | TRBJ2-1 | TRBV7-9 | -
CASSPTGAGYGYTF | TGTGCCAGCAGCCCGACAGGGGCCGGCTATGGCTACACCTTC | - | 14 | TRBJ1-2 | TRBV7-6 | TRBD1
CASTERQGTRKVNEQFF | TGTGCCAGCACCGAACGACAGGGCACGCGTAAGGTCAATGAGCAGTTCTTC | - | 17 | TRBJ2-1 | TRBV28 | TRBD1
CASSFSVTEAFF | TGTGCCAGCAGCTTTAGTGTGACTGAAGCTTTCTTT | - | 12 | TRBJ1-1 | TRBV7-8 | -
CASSLLADSGNTIYF | TGTGCCAGCAGTTTATTGGCAGACTCTGGAAACACCATATATTTT | - | 15 | TRBJ1-3 | TRBV28 | -
CATSREGGQGYQPQHF | TGTGCCACCAGCAGAGAGGGAGGACAGGGTTATCAGCCCCAGCATTTT | - | 16 | TRBJ1-5 | TRBV15 | TRBD1
CASSPREGTANTEAFF | TGCGCCAGCAGCCCACGGGAGGGGACAGCGAACACTGAAGCTTTCTTT | - | 16 | TRBJ1-1 | TRBV5-1 | TRBD1
CASSPGQIAKGLFF | TGTGCCAGCAGCCCGGGACAGATTGCGAAGGGACTGTTTTTT | - | 14 | TRBJ1-4 | TRBV9 | TRBD1
CSVSGHLNTEAFF | TGCAGCGTTTCCGGACACCTGAACACTGAAGCTTTCTTT | - | 13 | TRBJ1-1 | TRBV29-1 | -
CSPTRALNTEAFF | TGCAGCCCAACGCGGGCCTTGAACACTGAAGCTTTCTTT | - | 13 | TRBJ1-1 | TRBV29-1 | -
CASSDPYGDREKLFF | TGCGCCAGCAGCGACCCTTACGGGGACAGGGAGAAGCTGTTTTTT | - | 15 | TRBJ2-2 | TRBV5-1 | TRBD1
CASSPKADNEKLFF | TGTGCCAGCAGCCCAAAGGCGGATAATGAAAAACTGTTTTTT | - | 14 | TRBJ1-4 | TRBV7-9 | -
CASSRGLETRNEQFF | TGTGCCAGCAGTCGGGGACTCGAAACGCGTAATGAGCAGTTCTTC | - | 15 | TRBJ2-1 | TRBV2 | -
CASSPGRGRSEKLFF | TGTGCCAGCAGCCCCGGTCGGGGGAGGAGTGAAAAACTGTTTTTT | - | 15 | TRBJ1-4 | TRBV6-5 | -
CASSHLDRGEAHSNQPQHF | TGCGCCAGCAGTCACTTGGACAGGGGTGAGGCTCATAGCAATCAGCCCCAGCATTTT | - | 19 | TRBJ1-5 | TRBV23-1 | TRBD1
CASSRLAGGGDKTQYF | TGTGCCAGCAGTCGACTAGCGGGGGGAGGGGATAAGACCCAGTACTTC | - | 16 | TRBJ2-5 | TRBV27 | TRBD2
CASSLVEASRYF | TGTGCCAGCAGCTTAGTCGAGGCCTCCCGGTATTTT | - | 12 | TRBJ2-3 | TRBV7-9 | -
CASSTSPRQTSYNEQFF | TGTGCCAGCAGCACTTCTCCCCGACAGACATCGTACAATGAGCAGTTCTTC | once | 17 | TRBJ2-1 | TRBV28 | -
CASSPGTGTYNEQFF | TGTGCCAGCAGCCCCGGGACAGGGACATACAATGAGCAGTTCTTC | - | 15 | TRBJ2-1 | TRBV2 | TRBD1
CSATGGEQYF | TGCAGTGCTACGGGGGGCGAGCAGTACTTC | - | 10 | TRBJ2-7 | TRBV20-1 | TRBD2
CASSPTGYYGYTF | TGTGCCAGCAGTCCGACAGGGTACTATGGCTACACCTTC | - | 13 | TRBJ1-2 | TRBV27 | TRBD1
CASSDEGRGENYGYTF | TGTGCCAGCAGTGACGAGGGCAGGGGTGAGAACTATGGCTACACCTTC | - | 16 | TRBJ1-2 | TRBV6-4 | -
CSVAEAVMTSTDTQYF | TGCAGCGTTGCCGAGGCCGTAATGACTAGCACAGATACGCAGTATTTT | - | 16 | TRBJ2-3 | TRBV29-1 | -
CASSLVSHEQFF | TGTGCCAGCAGCTTAGTTAGCCATGAGCAGTTCTTC | - | 12 | TRBJ2-1 | TRBV11-2 | -
CASTWRGMNTEAFF | TGTGCCAGCACCTGGCGCGGCATGAACACTGAAGCTTTCTTT | once | 14 | TRBJ1-1 | TRBV5-4 | -
CASSFTAGGSYEQYF | TGTGCCAGCAGTTTCACAGCGGGGGGAAGCTACGAGCAGTACTTC | once | 15 | TRBJ2-7 | TRBV6-5 | TRBD2
CAGTGAVSGANVLTF | TGTGCCGGGACAGGGGCGGTCTCTGGGGCCAACGTCCTGACTTTC | - | 15 | TRBJ2-6 | TRBV7-8 | TRBD1
CASSQDDRGPAFF | TGCGCCAGCAGCCAAGACGACAGGGGGCCTGCTTTCTTT | few | 13 | TRBJ1-1 | TRBV4-1 | TRBD1
CASSLSWRHNEQFF | TGTGCCAGCAGTTTAAGTTGGAGACACAATGAGCAGTTCTTC | once | 14 | TRBJ2-1 | TRBV27 | -